What follows are 25 T cell receptor beta chains derived from one specimen sequenced in a study of T cell repertoires in cytomegalovirus infection. These receptors have no known antigen. From the reads, TCRdb called clonotypes with MiXCR, one entry per CDR3 protein. The repertoire has about 89,000 distinct CDR3 sequences, 25% to 30% of them found once; the top ten carry 65% to 75%. Sequencing was performed on CD8+ T cells from cultured PBMCs, taken from culture after CMV antigen stimulation. The origin of the receptors is a human donor in good health (CMV status not recorded). Some clones in this sample may be carry-over from other donors' samples.

The CDR3 sequence: CASSTQGTSTLNYGYTF. CDR3 nucleotide sequence: TGTGCCAGCTCTACTCAGGGGACTTCAACATTGAACTATGGCTACACCTTC. The chain recombines TRBV12-3 or TRBV12-4 with TRBJ1-2; possible D gene TRBD1, 6 bases. The V gene lost 8 bases and the J gene lost 2 bases, with 24 bases spanning the gap. The length of the CDR3 is 17 residues.

This clonotype came up many times. The chain is built from TRBV7-2 and TRBJ2-1; 11 nucleotides line up with TRBD1. The ends lost 3 bases at V and 1 base at J; junction bases unmatched: 2. This CDR3 spans 16 amino acids. The germline gives CDR1 SGHTA, CDR2 FQGNSA. The CDR3 loop is CASSFRDRGSYNEQFF. The CDR3 nucleotides read TGTGCCAGCAGCTTCCGGGACAGGGGGTCCTACAATGAGCAGTTCTTC.

At least ten counts were recorded for this clonotype. V and J are TRBV19 and TRBJ1-5, with D maybe TRBD1 (5 bases). Germline assignment: CDR1 LNHDA and CDR2 SQIVND (reference sequence). V dropped 8 bases and J dropped 6 bases, with 23 bases sitting between them. The CDR3 has 16 amino acids. CDR3 amino acids: CASARDRIGPSQPQHF. CDR3 sequence (DNA): TGTGCCAGTGCCCGGGACCGCATAGGTCCTAGTCAGCCCCAGCATTTT.

This clonotype was recorded at least ten times. This chain connects TRBV7-8 to TRBJ1-1; weak D call: TRBD1 (5 bases). The V end was cut by 2 bases, the J end by 4 bases, with 14 bases between. Per the germline V gene, CDR1 is SGHVS and CDR2 is FQNEAQ. The CDR3 is 15 residues long. CDR3 DNA sequence: TGTGCCAGCAGCTTACCAGGGTCGAGGACCACTGAAGCTTTCTTT. This gives the protein CASSLPGSRTTEAFF.

Ten or more counts support this clonotype. This sequence joins TRBV7-6 and TRBJ2-2; 8 bases align to TRBD1. V gave up 3 bases and J gave up 4 bases; unmatched junction bases: 1. The CDR3 runs to 14 residues. Germline V gene lookup returns CDR1 SGHVS and CDR2 FNYEAQ. This CDR3 is CASSLTGVTGELFF. Here the CDR3 DNA reads TGTGCCAGCAGCTTGACAGGGGTCACCGGGGAGCTGTTTTTT.

The V gene is TRBV2, the J gene TRBJ2-1, with D possibly being TRBD1 or TRBD2 (6 bases each). Trimming took off 7 bases at V and 6 bases at J, with 19 bases between the two ends. CDR1 and CDR2 from the germline V gene are SNHLY and FYNNEI. CDR3 length equals 15 residues. In nucleotides, the CDR3 is TGTGCCAGCAAGGGTAACTGGGGGGCCGCCAATGAGCAGTTCTTC. As protein: CASKGNWGAANEQFF. Combining the CDR3 with reference TRBV2 and TRBJ2-1 gives the whole variable domain EPEVTQTPSHQVTQMGQEVILRCVPISNHLYFYWYRQILGQKVEFLVSFYNNEISEKSEIFDDQFSVERPDGSNFTLKIRSTKLEDSAMYFCASKGNWGAANEQFFGPGTRLTVL.

There are a few counts of this clonotype. This sequence joins TRBV20-1 and TRBJ2-1; D perhaps matches TRBD1 (6 bases). The CDR3 totals 13 residues. V was clipped by 5 bases and J by 0 bases, with 8 bases between them. Germline V CDR1 and CDR2: DFQATT, SNEGSKA (reference sequence). This chain's CDR3 is CSALRGSYNEQFF. For the CDR3, the DNA is TGCAGTGCTCTCAGGGGCTCCTACAATGAGCAGTTCTTC.

In its sample, this clonotype was seen many times. The chain couples TRBV7-2 to TRBJ1-6; 7 nucleotides align to TRBD1. The germline V gene encodes CDR1 SGHTA and CDR2 FQGNSA. The ends lost 5 bases at V and 7 bases at J; junction bases unmatched: 11. The CDR3 extends over 16 amino acids. The CDR3 DNA sequence: TGTGCCAGCAGCGCTACACAGGGGCTCCGAAATTCACCCCTCCACTTT. Translating it yields CASSATQGLRNSPLHF. The full variable domain, its missing parts supplied by reference TRBV7-2 and TRBJ1-6, is GAGVSQSPSNKVTEKGKDVELRCDPISGHTALYWYRQSLGQGLEFLIYFQGNSAPDKSGLPSDRFSAERTGGSVSTLTIQRTQQEDSAVYLCASSATQGLRNSPLHFGNGTRLTVT.

This clonotype showed up just once. The chain is built from TRBV7-9 and TRBJ2-1; 9 bases agree with TRBD1. The CDR3 totals 15 residues. The V gene's germline CDR1 is SEHNR and CDR2 FQNEAQ (reference sequence). Unmatched junction bases numbered 7, after V lost 1 base and J lost 9 bases. The CDR3 here is CASSLVGTGLGEQFF. CDR3 coding DNA: TGTGCCAGCAGCTTAGTTGGGACAGGGTTGGGTGAGCAGTTCTTC.

This clonotype appeared a few times. V is TRBV28 and J is TRBJ1-1, with a tentative D call TRBD1 (5 bases). CDR3 length: 12 residues. CDR1 and CDR2 (germline): MDHEN, SYDVKM. The V end was cut by 3 bases, the J end by 9 bases, with 11 bases between. The CDR3 protein is CASSFQGNKAFF. CDR3 coding DNA: TGTGCCAGCAGTTTTCAGGGAAACAAAGCTTTCTTT.

The rearrangement links TRBV7-9 to TRBJ2-2; a possible D gene is TRBD2 (6 bases). V gave up 2 bases and J gave up 7 bases, with 8 bases separating them. Germline V gives CDR1 SEHNR, CDR2 FQNEAQ (reference sequence). CDR3 length equals 13 residues. CDR3: CASSLPGVGELFF. The CDR3 bases are TGTGCCAGCAGCTTACCGGGGGTCGGGGAGCTGTTTTTT. The complete variable domain, with remaining parts taken from reference TRBV7-9 and TRBJ2-2, reads DTGVSQNPRHKITKRGQNVTFRCDPISEHNRLYWYRQTLGQGPEFLTYFQNEAQLEKSRLLSDRFSAERPKGSFSTLEIQRTEQGDSAMYLCASSLPGVGELFFGEGSRLTVL.

This clonotype was counted many times. The chain couples TRBV29-1 to TRBJ2-7, with D perhaps given as TRBD1 or TRBD2 (6 bases each). Trimming removed 0 bases at V and 3 bases at J, with 12 bases between. The germline V gene has CDR1 SQVTM and CDR2 ANQGSEA. The CDR3 is 14 amino acids. The CDR3, as DNA: TGCAGCGTTGAAGATCCCGAGGGGGGCTACGAGCAGTACTTC. Translation gives CSVEDPEGGYEQYF.

V usage is TRBV20-1 and J usage is TRBJ2-7; 15 bases line up with TRBD2. Germline values: CDR1 DFQATT, CDR2 SNEGSKA (reference sequence). The CDR3 totals 15 residues. The V and J ends lost 6 bases and 2 bases, in that order; junction bases with no gene match: 5. The CDR3 DNA is TGCAGTGCCCCCGGGACTAGCGGGGGGCCCTACGAGCAGTACTTC. Translated, it gives CSAPGTSGGPYEQYF.

The chain employs TRBV19 and TRBJ1-6; possible D gene TRBD1, 5 bases. Germline V gives CDR1 LNHDA, CDR2 SQIVND (reference sequence). This CDR3 contains 14 residues. The V end was cut by 6 bases, the J end by 10 bases, with 16 bases between. CDR3 sequence: CASSPIGGRSPLHF. CDR3 nucleotides: TGTGCCAGTAGCCCGATTGGGGGACGGTCACCCCTCCACTTT.

The chain employs TRBV5-1 and TRBJ1-1; TRBD1 matches at 8 bases. CDR1 and CDR2 from the germline V gene are SGHRS and YFSETQ. CDR3 length: 13 amino acids. Trimming removed 0 bases from V and 7 bases from J; junction bases left unmatched: 2. CDR3 loop: CASSLGTGLEAFF. CDR3 DNA sequence: TGCGCCAGCAGCTTGGGGACAGGGCTTGAAGCTTTCTTT.

This clonotype appeared once. J is TRBJ1-2 and V is TRBV28; D uncertain. Trimming stripped 4 bases from V and 2 bases from J, with 20 bases between. The CDR3 runs to 17 residues. In germline, CDR1 is MDHEN, CDR2 SYDVKM. The CDR3 reads CASSSYSSSEANYGYTF. For the CDR3, the DNA is TGTGCCAGCAGTTCCTATTCCTCAAGCGAAGCCAACTATGGCTACACCTTC.

This clonotype was recorded at least ten times. The V call is TRBV6-1, the J call TRBJ2-7; no firm D call. CDR3 length equals 14 residues. Germline values: CDR1 MNHNS, CDR2 SASEGT. V lost 2 bases and J lost 1, with 9 bases in between. CDR3 amino acids: CASSELGPSYEQYF. The DNA for the CDR3 is TGTGCCAGCAGTGAACTAGGGCCTTCCTACGAGCAGTACTTC.

The genes are TRBV27 and TRBJ1-1, with a possible D match to TRBD1 (5 bases). This CDR3 region has 14 residues. Germline loops: CDR1 MNHEY, CDR2 SMNVEV (reference sequence). V dropped 4 bases and J dropped 6 bases, with 15 bases sitting between them. CDR3 sequence reads: CASSSLLGEAEAFF. CDR3 nucleotide sequence: TGTGCCAGCAGTTCCCTCCTAGGGGAGGCTGAAGCTTTCTTT.

This clonotype was found many times. The chain is built from TRBV6-5 and TRBJ1-4, with D unclear. CDR1 MNHEY and CDR2 SVGAGI come from the germline V gene. Trimming removed 2 bases from V and 5 bases from J, with 0 bases in between. This CDR3 has 11 amino acids. This chain's CDR3 is CASSYNEKLFF. The CDR3 nucleotides are TGTGCCAGCAGTTACAATGAAAAACTGTTTTTT.

The gene calls are TRBV27 and TRBJ1-1; D unclear. Per the germline V gene, CDR1 is MNHEY and CDR2 is SMNVEV (reference sequence). This CDR3 spans 14 amino acids. V gave up 2 bases and J gave up 2 bases, with 9 bases separating them. CDR3 DNA sequence: TGTGCCAGCAGTTTAAATATGGTAAACACTGAAGCTTTCTTT. Residues: CASSLNMVNTEAFF.

The table lists this clonotype with a few counts. The chain combines TRBV27 with TRBJ2-1; 11 bases line up with TRBD2. The germline V gene has CDR1 MNHEY and CDR2 SMNVEV (reference sequence). This CDR3 is 15 amino acids long. Trimming cost V 5 bases and J 8 bases; bases outside gene matches: 8. Here the CDR3 reads CASSKTSGDLDEQFF. CDR3 bases: TGTGCCAGCAGTAAGACTAGCGGGGACCTGGATGAGCAGTTCTTC.

The rearrangement joins TRBV7-7 to TRBJ1-5, with unresolved D. CDR1 SSHAT and CDR2 FNYEAQ come from the germline V gene (reference sequence). The CDR3 length is 14 residues. Trimming cost V 5 bases and J 4 bases, with 12 bases left between them. CDR3 sequence reads: CASSLYWDNQPQHF. DNA for the CDR3: TGTGCCAGCAGCCTCTATTGGGATAATCAGCCCCAGCATTTT. The full variable domain, rest sourced from reference TRBV7-7 and TRBJ1-5, is GAGVSQSPRYKVTKRGQDVTLRCDPISSHATLYWYQQALGQGPEFLTYFNYEAQPDKSGLPSDRFSAERPEGSISTLTIQRTEQRDSAMYRCASSLYWDNQPQHFGDGTRLSIL.

This clonotype was recorded a few times. V is TRBV6-1 and J is TRBJ2-1; the match to TRBD1 covers 10 bases. CDR3 length: 15 amino acids. J was trimmed by 7 bases and V by 8 bases; bases with no gene match: 11. Germline V lookup: CDR1 MNHNS, CDR2 SASEGT. As DNA, the CDR3 is TGTGCCAGCGCGGGCGGGACAGGGGTTTGGAATGAGCAGTTCTTC. Protein: CASAGGTGVWNEQFF.

The chain links TRBV7-3 to TRBJ2-1, with D possibly TRBD2 on 5 matching bases. The germline gives CDR1 SGHTA, CDR2 FQGTGA. With 3 bases removed from V and 10 bases from J, the gap between germline ends came to 10 bases. The CDR3 sequence is 12 residues long. CDR3 region: CASSFEGGEQFF. In DNA form, the CDR3 reads TGTGCCAGCAGCTTTGAGGGTGGGGAGCAGTTCTTC.

The chain uses TRBV7-9 and TRBJ2-7; TRBD1 agrees at 8 bases. Germline V gene data show CDR1 as SEHNR and CDR2 as FQNEAQ (reference sequence). With V trimmed by 7 bases and J by 3 bases, 5 bases remained unmatched. The CDR3 consists of 13 residues. CDR3 region: CASTRGQGYEQYF. In DNA, the CDR3 is TGTGCCAGCACCAGAGGACAGGGCTACGAGCAGTACTTC.